This is a list of T cell receptor beta chains from one sample in a study of blood T cell repertoires in COVID-19. Repertoires were generated with immunoSEQ multiplex PCR, while TCRdb's copy carries only in-frame clones and drops some. In the table there are about 310,000 clones, around 90% of which are singletons. The sequenced material came from peripheral blood. The receptor set was obtained from a man over 45 with active or convalescent COVID-19. CDR3s include the opening cysteine and the closing phenylalanine or tryptophan. D genes are given only for firm matches. Clone size is stated in some rows and not others, as once, few, many or a class when expanded.

size	V	J	D	CDR3	DNA
.	TRBV28	TRBJ2-7	.	CASSLGSLSSYEQYF	TGTGCCAGCAGTTTAGGGAGCCTTAGCTCCTACGAGCAGTACTTC
.	TRBV10-3	TRBJ1-3	TRBD1	CAINSGGSGNTIYF	TGTGCCATCAATTCAGGGGGCTCTGGAAACACCATATATTTT
.	TRBV19	TRBJ1-5	.	CASSPLRQGISPQHF	TGTGCCAGTAGTCCCCTTCGGCAGGGAATCAGCCCCCAGCATTTT
once	TRBV11-2	TRBJ2-5	TRBD2	CASSFYRGEGRETQYF	TGTGCCAGCAGCTTTTATCGGGGGGAGGGCCGTGAGACCCAGTACTTC
.	TRBV4-1	TRBJ2-7	TRBD2	CASSQGWASGSNEQYF	TGCGCCAGCAGCCAAGGGTGGGCTAGCGGGAGCAACGAGCAGTACTTC
few	TRBV5-1	TRBJ1-1	.	CASSSSVGANTEAFF	TGCGCCAGCAGCTCCTCGGTGGGGGCGAACACTGAAGCTTTCTTT
.	TRBV29-1	TRBJ1-4	TRBD1	CSGGTGGESEKLFF	TGCAGCGGCGGGACAGGGGGCGAGAGTGAAAAACTGTTTTTT
few	TRBV19	TRBJ1-2	TRBD1	CASSSENAPGQSNYGYTF	TGTGCCAGTAGTTCTGAAAATGCTCCGGGACAGAGTAACTATGGCTACACCTTC
once	TRBV6-2/TRBV6-3	TRBJ1-2	.	CASSLSYYGYTF	TGTGCCAGCAGCCTATCGTACTATGGCTACACCTTC
.	TRBV30	TRBJ1-4	TRBD1	CAWRSTGGSEKLFF	TGTGCCTGGAGGTCGACAGGGGGAAGTGAAAAACTGTTTTTT
.	TRBV7-9	TRBJ2-1	TRBD1	CASSSPVMRTGGYNEQFF	TGTGCCAGCAGCTCCCCAGTTATGAGGACAGGGGGTTACAATGAGCAGTTCTTC
.	TRBV6-5	TRBJ1-1	TRBD1	CASRPRDRGGTEAFF	TGTGCCAGCAGGCCGAGGGACAGGGGGGGCACTGAAGCTTTCTTT
once	TRBV5-1	TRBJ2-1	.	CASSFQGRFLDEQFF	TGCGCCAGCAGCTTTCAGGGTAGGTTCCTCGATGAGCAGTTCTTC
.	TRBV29-1	TRBJ1-1	TRBD1	CSVEDRDPEAFF	TGCAGCGTTGAGGACAGGGACCCTGAAGCTTTCTTT
.	TRBV2	TRBJ1-5	.	CASSALGLDQPQHF	TGTGCCAGCAGTGCCCTGGGGCTGGATCAGCCCCAGCATTTT
.	TRBV7-2	TRBJ1-1	.	CASSFSGWTEAFF	TGTGCCAGCAGCTTTTCGGGGTGGACTGAAGCTTTCTTT
few	TRBV19	TRBJ1-1	TRBD1	CASRGQHNTEAFF	TGTGCCAGTAGGGGACAGCATAACACTGAAGCTTTCTTT
.	TRBV5-1	TRBJ1-2	TRBD1	CASSAGTDYGYTF	TGCGCCAGCAGCGCGGGGACAGACTATGGCTACACCTTC